These 27 T cell receptor beta chains originate from one sample sequenced in a study of blood T cell repertoires in COVID-19. Generated by immunoSEQ multiplex PCR, the TCRdb table keeps only in-frame clones and is missing some. The sample yields about 24,000 clones, roughly nine tenths seen once. Sequencing was performed on peripheral blood. Receptors were obtained from a human donor in a cohort sampled during active COVID-19.

This clone was seen just once. The junction shows a germline mismatch at one end, possibly a read error. This chain joins TRBV10-2 and TRBJ1-2, with 7 positions matching TRBD1. This CDR3 is 13 amino acids long. Germline V gives CDR1 WSHSY, CDR2 SAAADI. Here the CDR3 DNA reads TGCGCCCGCAGCCACGACAGGGTAAAGGGCTACACCTTC. Translating gives CARSHDRVKGYTF.

V and J are TRBV18 and TRBJ2-1, with 7 bases lining up with TRBD1. J lost 6 bases, V lost 2 bases, and 10 bases had no gene match. CDR1 is KGHSH, CDR2 LQKENI, per germline. This CDR3 has 16 amino acids. The CDR3 protein is CASSPVFQGVGNEQFF. CDR3 nucleotides: TGTGCCAGCTCACCAGTATTCCAGGGGGTGGGCAATGAGCAGTTCTTC.

The chain couples TRBV4-1 to TRBJ2-3; D may be TRBD1 (8 bases). CDR1 and CDR2 (germline): MGHRA, YSYEKL. V lost 4 bases and J lost 8, with 22 bases in between. This CDR3 spans 16 amino acids. CDR3 coding DNA: TGCGCCAGCAGCCCCACAGGGGGGGGCCCGGTAGGTACGCAGTATTTT. The encoded protein is CASSPTGGGPVGTQYF.

This chain joins TRBV30 and TRBJ1-4; 9 bases line up with TRBD1. The CDR3 runs to 14 residues. Unmatched junction bases numbered 7, after V lost 1 base and J lost 10 bases. Germline-derived CDR1 and CDR2 are GTSNPN and SVGIG (reference sequence). For the CDR3, the DNA is TGTGCCTGGAGTGGGGGACAGGGAAGGGGAAAACTGTTTTTT. Translating it yields CAWSGGQGRGKLFF.

The chain combines TRBV9 with TRBJ2-1; maybe TRBD1 (6 bases). V was shortened by 4 bases and J by 9 bases, with 20 bases between the two germline ends. In germline, CDR1 is SGDLS, CDR2 YYNGEE. This CDR3 has 15 residues. This CDR3 is CASSQGWDTPPEQFF. CDR3 DNA: TGTGCCAGCAGCCAGGGGTGGGATACCCCCCCTGAGCAGTTCTTC. Variable domain in full (rest from reference TRBV9 and TRBJ2-1): DSGVTQTPKHLITATGQRVTLRCSPRSGDLSVYWYQQSLDQGLQFLIQYYNGEERAKGNILERFSAQQFPDLHSELNLSSLELGDSALYFCASSQGWDTPPEQFFGPGTRLTVL.

The chain is built from TRBV7-2 and TRBJ2-7, with 7 bases identical to TRBD1. The ends lost 4 bases at V and 6 bases at J; junction bases unmatched: 6. This CDR3 spans 13 amino acids. Germline values: CDR1 SGHTA, CDR2 FQGNSA. The CDR3 coding sequence is TGTGCCAGCAGCTCAAACAGGGGTGGCGAGCAGTACTTC. It translates to CASSSNRGGEQYF.

The rearrangement links TRBV6-5 to TRBJ2-4; tentatively, D is TRBD1 (5 bases). Trimming took off 7 bases at V and 0 bases at J, with 13 bases between the two ends. The CDR3 consists of 15 residues. Germline V gives CDR1 MNHEY, CDR2 SVGAGI. CDR3 protein: CASTQGTLAKNIQYF. The CDR3 DNA follows: TGTGCCAGCACCCAGGGAACATTAGCCAAAAACATTCAGTACTTC.

This chain connects TRBV5-4 to TRBJ2-2, with TRBD1 matching over 10 bases. Germline V lookup: CDR1 SGHNT, CDR2 YYREEE (reference sequence). Trimming took 4 bases from V and 6 from J; bases not matched to a gene: 6. This CDR3 has 15 amino acids. CDR3 in DNA: TGTGCCAGCAGCCCACGGACAGGGGGACCCGGGGAGCTGTTTTTT. This gives the protein CASSPRTGGPGELFF. The complete variable domain, with remaining parts taken from reference TRBV5-4 and TRBJ2-2, reads ETGVTQSPTHLIKTRGQQVTLRCSSQSGHNTVSWYQQALGQGPQFIFQYYREEENGRGNFPPRFSGLQFPNYSSELNVNALELDDSALYLCASSPRTGGPGELFFGEGSRLTVL.

The chain joins TRBV4-3 to TRBJ1-5; D is ambiguous. The CDR3 totals 13 residues. In germline, CDR1 is LGHNA, CDR2 YSLEER. Trimming stripped 1 base from V and 11 bases from J, with 12 bases between. In DNA form, the CDR3 reads TGCGCCAGCAGCCAAGGCCTGGGAGGGACCCAGCATTTT. Translating it yields CASSQGLGGTQHF.

This clone was seen only once. This sequence joins TRBV30 and TRBJ1-2; possible D gene TRBD1, 5 bases. CDR1 and CDR2 (germline): GTSNPN, SVGIG (reference sequence). The CDR3 consists of 14 residues. V lost 3 bases and J 4 bases, leaving 15 bases between the germline ends. The chain's CDR3 is CAWRASGAGYGYTF. DNA of the CDR3: TGTGCCTGGAGGGCGAGTGGGGCCGGCTATGGCTACACCTTC.

The gene calls are TRBV7-8 and TRBJ2-3, with D unclear. V was pared by 6 bases and J by 6 bases, with 10 bases between. Germline V CDR1 and CDR2: SGHVS, FQNEAQ. The CDR3 runs 12 residues. The CDR3 reads CASRTTGDTQYF. The CDR3 DNA follows: TGTGCCAGCAGAACGACCGGGGATACGCAGTATTTT. Based on the CDR3 plus reference TRBV7-8 and TRBJ2-3, the full variable domain is GAGVSQSPRYKVAKRGQDVALRCDPISGHVSLFWYQQALGQGPEFLTYFQNEAQLDKSGLPSDRFFAERPEGSVSTLKIQRTQQEDSAVYLCASRTTGDTQYFGPGTRLTVL.

As DNA, the CDR3 is TGCGCCAGCAGCCTACAGACAGGCGAGGATACGCAGTATTTT. Its protein is CASSLQTGEDTQYF. The rearrangement uses TRBV5-1 and TRBJ2-3; perhaps TRBD1 as D (6 bases). CDR1 is SGHRS and CDR2 is YFSETQ in the germline V gene. With 4 bases removed from V and 6 bases from J, the gap between germline ends came to 15 bases. The CDR3 extends over 14 amino acids.

The chain joins TRBV9 to TRBJ2-3; unclear D gene. V lost 0 bases to trimming and J lost 3 bases, with 14 bases between them. The CDR3 contains 16 residues. CDR1 and CDR2 (germline): SGDLS, YYNGEE. As DNA, the CDR3 is TGTGCCAGCAGCGTAGCCCCCGGGTTCAAGACAGATACGCAGTATTTT. This sequence encodes CASSVAPGFKTDTQYF.

The gene calls are TRBV19 and TRBJ1-5, with D maybe TRBD1 (6 bases). The CDR3 is 16 amino acids. Germline lookup yields CDR1 LNHDA and CDR2 SQIVND (reference sequence). Trimming shortened V by 1 base and J by 11 bases, and 21 bases separated the two germline ends. CDR3 bases: TGTGCCAGTAGTATAGTTATCTCCCAGGGGCCCGTAGCCCAGCATTTT. Amino acid sequence: CASSIVISQGPVAQHF.

CDR3 nucleotide sequence: TGTGCCAGCAGTTTACAGTCCTACGAGCAGTACTTC. It yields the protein CASSLQSYEQYF. This chain uses TRBV28 with TRBJ2-7, with D hard to call. CDR1 is MDHEN, CDR2 SYDVKM, per germline. The CDR3 totals 12 residues. The V gene lost 2 bases and the J gene lost 1 base, with 3 bases spanning the gap.

The chain is built from TRBV7-9 and TRBJ1-2, with 9 positions matching TRBD1. The length of the CDR3 is 15 residues. CDR1 is SEHNR and CDR2 is FQNEAQ in the germline V gene (reference sequence). With V trimmed by 3 bases and J by 8 bases, 10 bases remained unmatched. The CDR3 DNA sequence: TGTGCCAGCAGCTTGGCCGGGACAGGGAGGAACGGCTACACCTTC. Residues: CASSLAGTGRNGYTF.

V gene TRBV3-1 (or the pseudogene TRBV3-2) combines with J gene TRBJ2-5, with 13 positions matching TRBD2. This CDR3 spans 18 amino acids. The V segment lost 3 bases and the J segment 1 base; nucleotides outside the gene matches: 8. Germline values: CDR1 LGHDT, CDR2 YNNKEL (reference sequence). The CDR3 spells CASSQTSGGRALQETQYF. CDR3 DNA: TGTGCCAGCAGCCAGACTAGCGGGGGGCGAGCCCTCCAAGAGACCCAGTACTTC.

The genes are TRBV28 and TRBJ2-2; 7 bases fit TRBD1. This CDR3 has 14 residues. Germline V lookup: CDR1 MDHEN, CDR2 SYDVKM. The V segment lost 6 bases and the J segment 8 bases; nucleotides outside the gene matches: 9. The CDR3 region is CASSPSGQAGELFF. CDR3 coding DNA: TGTGCCAGCAGCCCGAGCGGACAGGCTGGGGAGCTGTTTTTT.

V is TRBV9 and J is TRBJ1-2; 7 bases fit TRBD1. The CDR3 is made up of 15 amino acids. V lost 3 bases and J lost 4; bases outside the gene matches: 9. CDR1 is SGDLS, CDR2 YYNGEE, per germline. CDR3 in amino acids: CASSAPGQITYGYTF. In DNA, the CDR3 is TGTGCCAGCAGCGCCCCGGGACAGATTACCTATGGCTACACCTTC. Full variable domain (rest looked up from reference TRBV9 and TRBJ1-2): DSGVTQTPKHLITATGQRVTLRCSPRSGDLSVYWYQQSLDQGLQFLIQYYNGEERAKGNILERFSAQQFPDLHSELNLSSLELGDSALYFCASSAPGQITYGYTFGSGTRLTVV.

V is TRBV28 and J is TRBJ2-1, with 9 bases fitting TRBD2. This CDR3 is built from 11 residues. Trimming removed 4 bases from V and 14 bases from J; junction bases left unmatched: 3. Germline values: CDR1 MDHEN, CDR2 SYDVKM. CDR3 DNA: TGTGCCAGCAGTTCTAGCGGGACTGAGTTCTTC. Its translation is CASSSSGTEFF.

This chain connects TRBV7-2 to TRBJ2-2; weak D call: TRBD2 (5 bases). Germline V gene sequence: CDR1 SGHTA, CDR2 FQGNSA. V shed 1 base and J shed 2 bases, with 14 bases lying between them. This CDR3 is 17 amino acids long. CDR3 amino acids: CASSLVRSGGNTGELFF. The CDR3 coding sequence is TGTGCCAGCAGCTTAGTAAGGTCAGGAGGAAACACCGGGGAGCTGTTTTTT.

The rearrangement joins TRBV9 to TRBJ1-1, with TRBD1 matching over 7 bases. This CDR3 has 15 residues. Germline CDR1 SGDLS, CDR2 YYNGEE. Trimming took 7 bases from V and 0 from J; bases not matched to a gene: 9. CDR3 amino acids: CASGTGDLMNTEAFF. CDR3 nucleotide sequence: TGTGCCAGCGGTACAGGGGATCTGATGAACACTGAAGCTTTCTTT. The whole variable domain, remainder taken from reference TRBV9 and TRBJ1-1, is DSGVTQTPKHLITATGQRVTLRCSPRSGDLSVYWYQQSLDQGLQFLIQYYNGEERAKGNILERFSAQQFPDLHSELNLSSLELGDSALYFCASGTGDLMNTEAFFGQGTRLTVV.

The chain joins TRBV6-2 or TRBV6-3 to TRBJ2-3; 7 nucleotides align to TRBD2. Trimming at V came to 5 bases and at J to 2 bases, leaving 7 bases not matched to a gene. Germline V gene data show CDR1 as MNHEY and CDR2 as SVGEGT. The length of the CDR3 is 15 residues. The CDR3 DNA reads TGTGCCAGCAGTCTCGGGGGGAAGCTCACAGATACGCAGTATTTT. This codes for CASSLGGKLTDTQYF.

The chain uses TRBV24-1 and TRBJ1-2, with D unresolved. This CDR3 spans 13 amino acids. Germline CDR1 and CDR2: KGHDR and SFDVKD. V shed 6 bases and J shed 7 bases, with 14 bases lying between them. The CDR3 reads CATSNDIGSGYTF. DNA of the CDR3: TGTGCCACCAGTAATGACATTGGGAGTGGCTACACCTTC.

V is TRBV21-1 and J is TRBJ2-3; the table's D call of TRBD2 was not tested on the DNA. TRBV21-1 is deemed a pseudogene. CDR3 length: 13 residues. The CDR3 sequence is CASSKAPRDTQYF. DNA of the CDR3: TGTGCCAGCAGCAAAGCTCCTAGAGATACGCAGTATTTT.

The chain carries TRBV2 and TRBJ2-7; tentatively, D is TRBD1 (6 bases). The germline CDR1 and CDR2 sequences are SNHLY and FYNNEI. V was cut by 10 bases and J by 3 bases, with 25 bases left in between. The CDR3 runs to 16 residues. In DNA form, the CDR3 reads TGTGCCACCAACCCTAAACAGGGCGCGATAATCTACGAGCAGTACTTC. Residues: CATNPKQGAIIYEQYF.

Only one count was recorded for this clone. The V call is TRBV7-9, the J call TRBJ1-2; a weak D match, TRBD1 (5 bases). The CDR3 sequence is 13 residues long. Deletions cut 5 bases from V and 8 bases from J, with 15 bases between. The germline gives CDR1 SEHNR, CDR2 FQNEAQ (reference sequence). This CDR3 reads CASSLDRIGGYTF. The DNA of the CDR3 is TGTGCCAGCAGCCTCGACAGAATTGGAGGCTACACCTTC.